These T cell receptor beta chains were read from a single sample in a study of blood T cell repertoires in COVID-19. Clones were read by immunoSEQ multiplex PCR, and TCRdb kept only the in-frame ones, dropping some. The profile covers approximately 110,000 clones, with approximately 81% appearing a single time and roughly 3.5% taken by the ten largest. The sample was peripheral blood. These receptors were obtained from a man in his forties or fifties with acute or convalescent COVID-19. The CDR3 runs from the conserved cysteine through the conserved F or W. The order of the fields is clone size, J gene, D gene, V gene, CDR3 DNA, CDR3 protein. The D gene is left open where the match is weak. Part of the rows lack a size; the others show once, few, many or a class for expanded clones.

-,TRBJ2-5,TRBD2,TRBV7-2,TGTGCCAGCAGCTTAGTGGTGGGGGGGGAGACCCAGTACTTC,CASSLVVGGETQYF
-,TRBJ2-2,TRBD1,TRBV24-1,TGTGCCACCAGTGAACTTGTAGACACTACCGGGACAGGGAACACCGGGGAGCTGTTTTTT,CATSELVDTTGTGNTGELFF
-,TRBJ2-2,TRBD2,TRBV3-1/TRBV3-2,TGTGCCAGCAGCCAAGGACTAGCGGGTCCAAAGGGCGGGGAGCTGTTTTTT,CASSQGLAGPKGGELFF
-,TRBJ2-1,TRBD1,TRBV5-1,TGCGCCAGCAGCTTGTTTACAGGGGCCGGCAATGAGCAGTTCTTC,CASSLFTGAGNEQFF
-,TRBJ2-5,TRBD2,TRBV4-2,TGTGCCAGCAGCCAATCATCTGGGGGGGGGAAGTCCGAGACCCAGTACTTC,CASSQSSGGGKSETQYF
-,TRBJ2-7,TRBD1,TRBV5-6,TGTGCCAGCAGCTTGGGGACAGGGTTGACCTACGAGCAGTACTTC,CASSLGTGLTYEQYF
-,TRBJ1-6,TRBD1,TRBV27,TGTGCCAGCAGTTTCTGGACAGGGGTACATTCACCCCTCCACTTT,CASSFWTGVHSPLHF
-,TRBJ1-4,-,TRBV6-5,TGTGCCAGCACAGGACAGCCAACTAATGAAAAACTGTTTTTT,CASTGQPTNEKLFF
few,TRBJ2-3,-,TRBV4-3,TGCGCCAGCAGCCAAGGTACTACCCGCACAGATACGCAGTATTTT,CASSQGTTRTDTQYF
-,TRBJ2-2,TRBD1,TRBV7-3,TGTGCCAGCAGCCGACAGGGGGACACCGGGGAGCTGTTTTTT,CASSRQGDTGELFF
-,TRBJ2-7,TRBD1,TRBV2,TGTGCCAGCAGTGAATATGGGACAGGGACCCTCTACGAGCAGTACTTC,CASSEYGTGTLYEQYF
-,TRBJ1-1,TRBD1,TRBV10-1,TGCGCCAGCAGTGAAAAGGGACAGATGAACACTGAAGCTTTCTTT,CASSEKGQMNTEAFF
-,TRBJ2-3,-,TRBV2,TGTGCCAGCAGTCTAAGTACGGGGGGCAGCGCAGATACGCAGTATTTT,CASSLSTGGSADTQYF
-,TRBJ2-7,-,TRBV4-2,TGTGCCAGCAGCCAAGATCAGGGCACCTACGAGCAGTACTTC,CASSQDQGTYEQYF
few,TRBJ2-3,TRBD2,TRBV19,TGTGCCAGTAGCCGATCGACTAGCCGGCTCGATACGCAGTATTTT,CASSRSTSRLDTQYF
-,TRBJ2-7,-,TRBV10-1,TGCGCCACCTTGGGGAGTTACGAGCAGTACTTC,CATLGSYEQYF
-,TRBJ2-7,TRBD2,TRBV19,TGTGCCAGTAGTAACGGACTAGCGATCTCCTACGAGCAGTACTTC,CASSNGLAISYEQYF
-,TRBJ2-6,TRBD1,TRBV19,TGTGCCGTTTTTCCCGGGACAGGGGAACCTGGGGCCAACGTCCTGACTTTC,CAVFPGTGEPGANVLTF
-,TRBJ2-6,-,TRBV19,TGTGCCAGTAGTATAGACGGACGGGGCTCTGGGGCCAACGTCCTGACTTTC,CASSIDGRGSGANVLTF
few,TRBJ1-5,-,TRBV15,TGTGCCACCAGCAGTAGTGAGACAGCGTTCAATCAGCCCCAGCATTTT,CATSSSETAFNQPQHF
-,TRBJ2-7,TRBD2,TRBV27,TGTGCCAGCAGTTTGGGGACTAGCGGGTTCGAGCAGTACTTC,CASSLGTSGFEQYF
-,TRBJ1-6,-,TRBV6-2/TRBV6-3,TGTGCCAGCAGTTACACGGTTAATTCACCCCTCCACTTT,CASSYTVNSPLHF
-,TRBJ2-7,TRBD1,TRBV7-3,TGTGCCAGCAGCACTCAACAGGGGGAGAAGCAGTACTTC,CASSTQQGEKQYF
-,TRBJ1-5,-,TRBV19,TGTGCCAGTAGTATCGACGGGATCTATAGCAATCAGCCCCAGCATTTT,CASSIDGIYSNQPQHF
few,TRBJ1-2,-,TRBV7-2,TGTGCCAGCAGCTTAGATCCAGCGGGGAACTATGGCTACACCTTC,CASSLDPAGNYGYTF
-,TRBJ2-6,-,TRBV12-5,TGTGCTAGTTCGTTCTCTGGGGCCAACGTCCTGACTTTC,CASSFSGANVLTF
-,TRBJ1-2,-,TRBV12-5,TGTGCTAGTGGTTTGGCCAGGGTCGATGGCTACACCTTC,CASGLARVDGYTF
-,TRBJ1-2,-,TRBV7-8,TGTGCCAGCAGCTTGTTAAGCGGTGTTAACTATGGCTACACCTTC,CASSLLSGVNYGYTF
-,TRBJ2-7,TRBD1,TRBV6-5,TGTGCCAGCAGTTCCCCTCTCGCGACAGGGACCTACGAGCAGTACTTC,CASSSPLATGTYEQYF
-,TRBJ1-5,-,TRBV15,TGTGCCACCAGCACCTCGTACAATCAGCCCCAGCATTTT,CATSTSYNQPQHF
-,TRBJ1-6,-,TRBV10-3,TGTGCCATCAGGGCCGGGAATAATTCACCCCTCCACTTT,CAIRAGNNSPLHF
-,TRBJ1-2,-,TRBV19,TGTGCCAGTAGTCCAACCACTATCGGGGAGAGGTATGGCTACACCTTC,CASSPTTIGERYGYTF
-,TRBJ2-7,-,TRBV4-1,TGCGCCAGCAGCCTCACTTACGGGGGGCGCGCCCACGAGCAGTACTTC,CASSLTYGGRAHEQYF
-,TRBJ2-2,TRBD1,TRBV7-2,TGTGCCAGCAGCCAAGGGGACAGGTTTTCAACCGGGGAGCTGTTTTTT,CASSQGDRFSTGELFF
-,TRBJ2-7,-,TRBV7-2,TGTGCCAGCAGCTTTACATCGGGGGACTACGAGCAGTACTTC,CASSFTSGDYEQYF
-,TRBJ1-1,-,TRBV5-1,TGCGCCAGCAGCTTGGGCAGTGGGAGAGGCACTGAAGCTTTCTTT,CASSLGSGRGTEAFF
-,TRBJ1-5,TRBD1,TRBV19,TGTGCCAGTAGGGGACAGTACGGCCAGCCCCAGCATTTT,CASRGQYGQPQHF
few,TRBJ2-7,TRBD1,TRBV6-1,TGTGCCAGCAGTGAAGCAGCCGGACAGGGGTCCGAGCAGTACTTC,CASSEAAGQGSEQYF
-,TRBJ2-2,-,TRBV5-1,TGCGCCAGCAGTTTGACAAGGACAGACCCTAAAAACACCGGGGAGCTGTTTTTT,CASSLTRTDPKNTGELFF
-,TRBJ2-1,TRBD1,TRBV2,TGTGCCAGCAGCTGGACAGGGGGGGACTGGGGTGAGCAGTTCTTC,CASSWTGGDWGEQFF
-,TRBJ2-7,TRBD1,TRBV6-5,TGTGCCAGCAGTTACGGGACAGTTCAGTACTTC,CASSYGTVQYF